The present T cell receptor beta chain was sequenced within a study of shared clonotypes between healthy human individuals. The germline V gene has CDR1 SGDLS and CDR2 YYNGEE. Trimming cost V 1 base and J 1 base, with 5 bases left between them. This CDR3 has 13 amino acids. Researchers partitioned CD4+ cells into CD45RA+ naive and CD45RA-negative memory subsets. This clone was seen a handful of times. No antigen is known for it. The assay was carried out at the deep level. In the source study's methods: ImmunoSEQ junction-only sequences lacked quality scores, so their filtering differed. Sequenced by immunoSEQ multiplex PCR; TCRdb stores in-frame clones only, minus some. V and J calls and clone size are those listed in that table; D and trimming were worked out from the DNA. The sample has 2.3 million or so clones, just over 90% seen once. General observations from the study: Across a handful of donors, naive CD4 shared around 5.4%, naive CD8 around 4%, memory CD4 roughly 2.1%, memory CD8 about 0.4%.

The chain couples TRBV9 to TRBJ1-1; D not resolved. Material: naive CD4+ T cells from PBMCs. Subset meaning: CD45RA+ positively selected. This sequence originates from a man aged 18 to 35 in good health. Some clones in this sample may be carry-over from other donors' samples. CDR3 nucleotides: TGTGCCAGCAGCGTACAGAGGAACACTGAAGCTTTCTTT. Residues: CASSVQRNTEAFF.